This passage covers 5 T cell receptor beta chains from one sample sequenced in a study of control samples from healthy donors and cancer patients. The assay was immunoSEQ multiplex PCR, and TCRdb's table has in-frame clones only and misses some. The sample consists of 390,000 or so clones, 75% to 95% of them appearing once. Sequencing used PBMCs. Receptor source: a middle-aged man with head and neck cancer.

This CDR3 is CASSDRDSNMNTEAFF. In nucleotides, the CDR3 is TGCGCCAGCAGCGACCGGGACAGTAACATGAACACTGAAGCTTTCTTT. The rearrangement links TRBV5-1 to TRBJ1-1; 7 nucleotides align to TRBD1. This CDR3 is 16 amino acids long. Losses at the gene ends were 4 bases for V and 0 bases for J; bases not matched to a gene: 9. Germline V lookup: CDR1 SGHRS, CDR2 YFSETQ.

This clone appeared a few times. The CDR3 nucleotides read TGTGCCAGCAGTTCGGGGGTTTTTAACTATGGCTACACCTTC. Translation: CASSSGVFNYGYTF. The chain couples TRBV28 to TRBJ1-2, with D possibly matching TRBD1 (5 bases). The length of the CDR3 is 14 residues. In germline, CDR1 is MDHEN, CDR2 SYDVKM. V was clipped by 4 bases and J by 1 base, with 10 bases between them.

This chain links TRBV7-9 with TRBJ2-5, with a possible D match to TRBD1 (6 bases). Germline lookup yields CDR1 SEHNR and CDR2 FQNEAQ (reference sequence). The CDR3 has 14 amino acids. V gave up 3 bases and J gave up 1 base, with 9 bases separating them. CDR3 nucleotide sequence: TGTGCCAGCAGCTTCGGGACAAGCCAAGAGACCCAGTACTTC. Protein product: CASSFGTSQETQYF. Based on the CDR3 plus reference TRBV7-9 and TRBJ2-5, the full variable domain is DTGVSQNPRHKITKRGQNVTFRCDPISEHNRLYWYRQTLGQGPEFLTYFQNEAQLEKSRLLSDRFSAERPKGSFSTLEIQRTEQGDSAMYLCASSFGTSQETQYFGPGTRLLVL.

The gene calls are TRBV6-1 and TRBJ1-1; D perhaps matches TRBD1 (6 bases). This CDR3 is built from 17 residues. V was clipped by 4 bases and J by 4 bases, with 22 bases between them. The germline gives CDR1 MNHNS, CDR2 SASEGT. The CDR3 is CASSVSVMGGGITEAFF. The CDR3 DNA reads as TGTGCCAGCAGTGTATCGGTAATGGGAGGGGGAATCACTGAAGCTTTCTTT.

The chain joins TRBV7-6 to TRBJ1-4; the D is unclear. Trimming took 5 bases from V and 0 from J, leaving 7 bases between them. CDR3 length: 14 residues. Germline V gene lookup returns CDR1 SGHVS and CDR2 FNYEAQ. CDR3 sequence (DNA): TGTGCCAGCAGCCCCTCCGCAACTAATGAAAAACTGTTTTTT. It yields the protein CASSPSATNEKLFF.